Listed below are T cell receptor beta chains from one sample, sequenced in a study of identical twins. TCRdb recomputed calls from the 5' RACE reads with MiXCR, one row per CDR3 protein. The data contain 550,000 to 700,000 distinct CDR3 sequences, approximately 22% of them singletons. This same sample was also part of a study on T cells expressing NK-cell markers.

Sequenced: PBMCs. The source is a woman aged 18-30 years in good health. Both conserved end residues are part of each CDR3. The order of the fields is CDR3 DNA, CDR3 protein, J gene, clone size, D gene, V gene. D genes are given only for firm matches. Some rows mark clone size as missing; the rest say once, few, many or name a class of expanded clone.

DNA: TGTGCCAGCAGCTTGGCAGCCCCCGCTTATGGCTACACCTTC; CDR3: CASSLAAPAYGYTF; J: TRBJ1-2; size: many; D: -; V: TRBV5-6
DNA: TGCAGTGCTAGAAATTCGGTCAGGGAAAAACTGTTTTTT; CDR3: CSARNSVREKLFF; J: TRBJ1-4; size: many; D: -; V: TRBV20-1
DNA: TGTGCCAGCAGCTCACCCTTACTAGCGGGAGGGCCCCATGAGCAGTTCTTC; CDR3: CASSSPLLAGGPHEQFF; J: TRBJ2-1; size: -; D: TRBD2; V: TRBV5-4
DNA: TGCAGCGTTGAGGGCGGGAGAGGGTTCGATGAGCAGTTCTTC; CDR3: CSVEGGRGFDEQFF; J: TRBJ2-1; size: many; D: TRBD2; V: TRBV29-1
DNA: TGTGCCAGCTCACCAGGACTTCTAAGCTCCTACGAGCAGTACTTC; CDR3: CASSPGLLSSYEQYF; J: TRBJ2-7; size: -; D: -; V: TRBV18
DNA: TGTGCCACCAGCAGAGAAAAGGGGTCGAACACTGAAGCTTTCTTT; CDR3: CATSREKGSNTEAFF; J: TRBJ1-1; size: few; D: -; V: TRBV15
DNA: TGTGCCAGCAGCTCGTGGGTAGGACAGGGGGCTAACGAGCAGTACTTC; CDR3: CASSSWVGQGANEQYF; J: TRBJ2-7; size: once; D: TRBD1; V: TRBV7-9
DNA: TGTGCCAGCACCAAGGCACCTCCAAATGAGCAGTTCTTC; CDR3: CASTKAPPNEQFF; J: TRBJ2-1; size: -; D: -; V: TRBV12-3/TRBV12-4
DNA: TGTGCCAGCAGTAAGACTAGCGGGAGTCAGAATGAGCAGTTCTTC; CDR3: CASSKTSGSQNEQFF; J: TRBJ2-1; size: few; D: TRBD2; V: TRBV25-1
DNA: TGTGCCAGCAATGAAAGGGGACAGCCCTACGAGCAGTACTTC; CDR3: CASNERGQPYEQYF; J: TRBJ2-7; size: few; D: TRBD1; V: TRBV6-1
DNA: TGTGCCAGCTGCCAACCATTGACAGGGGGCACTGAAGCTTTCTTT; CDR3: CASCQPLTGGTEAFF; J: TRBJ1-1; size: once; D: TRBD1; V: TRBV3-1
DNA: TGTGCCAGCAGCTCGCTCGGGACCCAAGTGGCCGGGGAGCTGTTTTTT; CDR3: CASSSLGTQVAGELFF; J: TRBJ2-2; size: -; D: -; V: TRBV5-5
DNA: TGCGCCAGCAGCGAAGCGGGAGGAAGTAATGAGCAGTTCTTC; CDR3: CASSEAGGSNEQFF; J: TRBJ2-1; size: many; D: TRBD2; V: TRBV4-3
DNA: TGTGCCATCAGAGGGGGGATCCGTCAGCCCCAGCATTTT; CDR3: CAIRGGIRQPQHF; J: TRBJ1-5; size: -; D: -; V: TRBV10-3
DNA: TGTGCCAGCAGTGAGTCGGCCCTAGATACGCAGTATTTT; CDR3: CASSESALDTQYF; J: TRBJ2-3; size: many; D: -; V: TRBV6-4
DNA: TGCGCCAGCAGGCCGGAAGACCGACACTATGGCTACACCTTC; CDR3: CASRPEDRHYGYTF; J: TRBJ1-2; size: -; D: -; V: TRBV5-1
DNA: TGTGCCATCAGGGGGACAGATCGCAACACTGAAGCTTTCTTT; CDR3: CAIRGTDRNTEAFF; J: TRBJ1-1; size: -; D: TRBD1; V: TRBV10-3
DNA: TGTGCCAGCAGCCAAACCGACTCTGGGGCCAACGTCCTGACTTTC; CDR3: CASSQTDSGANVLTF; J: TRBJ2-6; size: few; D: -; V: TRBV3-1
DNA: TGCAGTGCTTTGGGGACGGACAAATTCCAGAACACTGAAGCTTTCTTT; CDR3: CSALGTDKFQNTEAFF; J: TRBJ1-1; size: -; D: -; V: TRBV20-1
DNA: TGTGCCAGCAGATTCACAGATACGCAGTATTTT; CDR3: CASRFTDTQYF; J: TRBJ2-3; size: many; D: -; V: TRBV2
DNA: TGTGCCAGCAGTTCGCCGACAGGGGGGAACTCACCCCTCCACTTT; CDR3: CASSSPTGGNSPLHF; J: TRBJ1-6; size: few; D: TRBD1; V: TRBV27
DNA: TGTGCCAGCAGCCAAGATCCACAGGTCCTTGAGGGGCTGTACTTC; CDR3: CASSQDPQVLEGLYF; J: TRBJ2-7; size: -; D: -; V: TRBV4-2
DNA: TGTGCCAGCAGCCAGGGACAACGGGGTTCACCCCTCCACTTT; CDR3: CASSQGQRGSPLHF; J: TRBJ1-6; size: -; D: -; V: TRBV9
DNA: TGTGCCAGCAAACAGGTGGGGGGAACTGAAGCTTTCTTT; CDR3: CASKQVGGTEAFF; J: TRBJ1-1; size: few; D: -; V: TRBV6-1
DNA: TGTGCCACCAGTGACGAGTCCACCGGGGAGCTGTTTTTT; CDR3: CATSDESTGELFF; J: TRBJ2-2; size: -; D: -; V: TRBV24-1
DNA: TGTGCCAGCAGCTCGACGGGGCCCCCCAATGAGCAGTTCTTC; CDR3: CASSSTGPPNEQFF; J: TRBJ2-1; size: -; D: -; V: TRBV11-2
DNA: TGTGCCAGCAGCTTAGTTATTACAGCGGGTGAGCAGTTCTTC; CDR3: CASSLVITAGEQFF; J: TRBJ2-1; size: -; D: -; V: TRBV7-9
DNA: TGCAGTGCCACGATTTCAGATACGCAGTATTTT; CDR3: CSATISDTQYF; J: TRBJ2-3; size: few; D: -; V: TRBV20-1
DNA: TGCAGTGCTGCCGGGGGCCGAGGCCCAGATACGCAGTATTTT; CDR3: CSAAGGRGPDTQYF; J: TRBJ2-3; size: few; D: -; V: TRBV20-1
DNA: TGTGCCAGCAGTTACCTAGGGGTAATGGCGTATGAGCAGTTCTTC; CDR3: CASSYLGVMAYEQFF; J: TRBJ2-1; size: -; D: -; V: TRBV6-5
DNA: TGTGCCAGCAGCCGACTGGTTTTAGAAGCAGATACGCAGTATTTT; CDR3: CASSRLVLEADTQYF; J: TRBJ2-3; size: -; D: -; V: TRBV12-3/TRBV12-4
DNA: TGTGCCAGCAGCTTAGCGATCGCTAGCGGACCCACAGATACGCAGTATTTT; CDR3: CASSLAIASGPTDTQYF; J: TRBJ2-3; size: few; D: TRBD2; V: TRBV7-9
DNA: TGTGCCAGCAGTTTAGTGCAGGGGGATACGCAGTATTTT; CDR3: CASSLVQGDTQYF; J: TRBJ2-3; size: -; D: -; V: TRBV12-3/TRBV12-4
DNA: TGCAGTGCAGGGACTAGCGGGAGAACTGAGCAGTTCTTC; CDR3: CSAGTSGRTEQFF; J: TRBJ2-1; size: -; D: TRBD2; V: TRBV20-1
DNA: TGCGCCAGCAGCTTACAGGGGGCGAGAGGGGCCAACGTCCTGATTTTC; CDR3: CASSLQGARGANVLIF; J: TRBJ2-6; size: few; D: TRBD1; V: TRBV5-1
DNA: TGCAGTGCTAGAGATCCTCTGGCTAGCGGGGACACAGATACGCAGTATTTT; CDR3: CSARDPLASGDTDTQYF; J: TRBJ2-3; size: -; D: TRBD2; V: TRBV20-1
DNA: TGCAGCGTGACCGGGACAGGGAACCCTGAGACCCAGTACTTC; CDR3: CSVTGTGNPETQYF; J: TRBJ2-5; size: -; D: TRBD1; V: TRBV29-1
DNA: TGTGCCAGCAGCGACGGGACTAGCGGGACCAATGAGCAGTTCTTC; CDR3: CASSDGTSGTNEQFF; J: TRBJ2-1; size: many; D: TRBD2; V: TRBV9
DNA: TGTGCCAGCAGAACCGGACGGGTCGGGGGCTACACCTTC; CDR3: CASRTGRVGGYTF; J: TRBJ1-2; size: -; D: -; V: TRBV6-1
DNA: TGTGCCATCGGGGGCGCTGGGGCCAACGTCCTGACTTTC; CDR3: CAIGGAGANVLTF; J: TRBJ2-6; size: few; D: -; V: TRBV10-3
DNA: TGTGCCAGCAGTTACGGGGTAGCGGGGGGGTACTACGAGCAGTACTTC; CDR3: CASSYGVAGGYYEQYF; J: TRBJ2-7; size: few; D: TRBD2; V: TRBV6-5
DNA: TGCGCCAGCAGTTGGATTGGACAGGGCAATGAGCAGTTCTTC; CDR3: CASSWIGQGNEQFF; J: TRBJ2-1; size: -; D: TRBD1; V: TRBV5-1